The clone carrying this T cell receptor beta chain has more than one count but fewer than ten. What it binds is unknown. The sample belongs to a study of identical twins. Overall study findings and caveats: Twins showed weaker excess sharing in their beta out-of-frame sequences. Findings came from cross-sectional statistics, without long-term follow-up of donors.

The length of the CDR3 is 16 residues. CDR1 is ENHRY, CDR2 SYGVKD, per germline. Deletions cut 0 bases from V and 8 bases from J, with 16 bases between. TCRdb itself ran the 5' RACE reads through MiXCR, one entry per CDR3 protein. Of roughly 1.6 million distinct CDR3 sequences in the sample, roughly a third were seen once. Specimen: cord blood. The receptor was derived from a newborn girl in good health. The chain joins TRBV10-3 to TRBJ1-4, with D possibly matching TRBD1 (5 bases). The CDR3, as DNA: TGTGCCATCAGTGAGTCGATCTGGCCAGGGAGAGAAAAACTGTTTTTT. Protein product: CAISESIWPGREKLFF.